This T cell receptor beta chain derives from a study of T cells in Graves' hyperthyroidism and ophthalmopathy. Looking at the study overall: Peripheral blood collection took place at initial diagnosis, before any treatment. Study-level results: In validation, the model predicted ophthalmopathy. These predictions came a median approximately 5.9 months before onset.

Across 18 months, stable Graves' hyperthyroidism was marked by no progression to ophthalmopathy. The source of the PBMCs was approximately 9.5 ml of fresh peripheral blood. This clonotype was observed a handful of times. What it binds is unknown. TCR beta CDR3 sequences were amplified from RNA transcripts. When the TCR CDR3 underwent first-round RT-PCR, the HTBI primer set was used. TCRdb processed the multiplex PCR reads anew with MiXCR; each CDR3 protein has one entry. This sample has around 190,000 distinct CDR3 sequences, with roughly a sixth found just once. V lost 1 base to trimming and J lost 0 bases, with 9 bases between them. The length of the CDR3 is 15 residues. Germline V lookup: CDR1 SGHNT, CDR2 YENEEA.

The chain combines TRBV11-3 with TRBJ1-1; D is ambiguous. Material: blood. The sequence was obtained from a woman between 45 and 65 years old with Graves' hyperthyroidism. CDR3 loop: CASSLGSSVNTEAFF. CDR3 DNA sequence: TGTGCCAGCAGCTTAGGGAGTAGTGTGAACACTGAAGCTTTCTTT.